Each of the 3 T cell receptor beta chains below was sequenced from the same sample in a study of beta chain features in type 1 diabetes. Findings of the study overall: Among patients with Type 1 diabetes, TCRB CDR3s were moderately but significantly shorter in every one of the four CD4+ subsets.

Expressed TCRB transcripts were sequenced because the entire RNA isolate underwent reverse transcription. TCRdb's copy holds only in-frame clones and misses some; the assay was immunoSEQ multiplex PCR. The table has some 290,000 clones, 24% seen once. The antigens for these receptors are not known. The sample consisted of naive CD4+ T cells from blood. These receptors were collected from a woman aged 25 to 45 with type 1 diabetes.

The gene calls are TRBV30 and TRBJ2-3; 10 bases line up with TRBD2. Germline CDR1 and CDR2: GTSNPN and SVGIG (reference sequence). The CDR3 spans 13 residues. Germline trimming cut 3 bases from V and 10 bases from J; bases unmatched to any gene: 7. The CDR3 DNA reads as TGTGCCTGGAGGCTAGCGGGAGAGGGGCCGCAGTATTTT. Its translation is CAWRLAGEGPQYF.

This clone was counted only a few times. The CDR3 DNA reads as TGCAGCGTCGGCAGGGGTGTAGAGACCCAGTACTTC. Translating gives CSVGRGVETQYF. The chain joins TRBV29-1 to TRBJ2-5; D is possibly TRBD1 (6 bases). This CDR3 has 12 residues. Trimming removed 6 bases at V and 4 bases at J, with 12 bases between. CDR1 is SQVTM and CDR2 is ANQGSEA in the germline V gene.

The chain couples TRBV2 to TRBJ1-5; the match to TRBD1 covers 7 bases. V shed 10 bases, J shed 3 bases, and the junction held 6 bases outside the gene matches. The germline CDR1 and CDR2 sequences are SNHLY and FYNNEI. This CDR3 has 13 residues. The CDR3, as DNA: TGTGCCATTAAAGACAGGGACAATCAGCCCCAGCATTTT. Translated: CAIKDRDNQPQHF.